One sample yielded the 23 T cell receptor beta chains listed below, sequenced in a study of a mutant IDH1 vaccine in newly diagnosed glioma listed by TCRdb under 2021. The time point label on this specimen signifies: week 11, during vaccination. Each vaccine dose was 300 ug of a 20-mer mutant IDH1 peptide in Montanide, given subcutaneously with topical imiquimod. Their antigen targets remain unknown. Libraries were made using the immunoSEQ multiplex PCR assay. The immuneACCESS repertoire file appears here via TCRdb, limited to in-frame rearrangements. These files lack a portion of the clones; in checked studies, under half of the deficit traces to unresolved V genes, and the cause of the others is not known. For this sample the table gives around 26,000 clones, of which roughly three quarters were detected only once. Approximately 11% of the sample goes to the ten largest clones. Material: peripheral blood mononuclear cells (PBMCs), obtained from a glioma patient whose treatment included an IDH1 peptide vaccine. The receptors originated from a man younger than 30 with glioma. Some clones in this sample may be carry-over from other donors' samples.

The chain is built from TRBV6-5 and TRBJ1-1; no reliable D call. V was pared by 1 base and J by 1 base, with 10 bases between. The germline V gene encodes CDR1 MNHEY and CDR2 SVGAGI. This CDR3 contains 15 residues. In DNA, the CDR3 is TGTGCCAGCAGTTACTTGAGGGTCGGGAACACTGAAGCTTTCTTT. This gives the protein CASSYLRVGNTEAFF.

This clone was observed a single time. V gene TRBV19 combines with J gene TRBJ1-1; D gene uncertain. The germline V gene encodes CDR1 LNHDA and CDR2 SQIVND (reference sequence). The CDR3 contains 14 residues. V was pared by 3 bases and J by 1 base, with 9 bases between. CDR3 DNA sequence: TGTGCCAGTAGTATGCCACAGCCGAACACTGAAGCTTTCTTT. It is translated as CASSMPQPNTEAFF.

The J gene is TRBJ1-5, the V gene TRBV19, with D uncertain. The CDR3 is 13 amino acids. Germline V CDR1 and CDR2: LNHDA, SQIVND (reference sequence). The germline V and J ends were trimmed by 6 bases and 3 bases, with 9 bases remaining between them. For the CDR3, the DNA is TGTGCCAGTAGGGACCCTCTCAATCAGCCCCAGCATTTT. This encodes CASRDPLNQPQHF.

This clone was seen just once. The J gene is TRBJ2-6, the V gene TRBV5-4; D call uncertain. The CDR3 spans 16 residues. Germline V lookup: CDR1 SGHNT, CDR2 YYREEE (reference sequence). The V end lost 2 bases, the J end lost 1 base, and 10 bases lay between the germline ends. The CDR3 nucleotides read TGTGCCAGCAGCTTAGACACCCCTTCTGGGGCCAACGTCCTGACTTTC. Translation: CASSLDTPSGANVLTF.

This clone has just a few counts. The chain has TRBV9 and TRBJ1-2; 10 nucleotides match TRBD1. The CDR3 has 16 residues. Unmatched junction bases numbered 12, after V lost 3 bases and J lost 7 bases. Germline values: CDR1 SGDLS, CDR2 YYNGEE. The CDR3 region has the DNA TGTGCCAGCAGCGCCCCGGGCAAGACAGGGGGCTCTGGCTACACCTTC. Amino acids: CASSAPGKTGGSGYTF.

The table lists this clone with a few counts. This sequence joins TRBV6-1 and TRBJ1-5; no definite D call. There are 14 residues in the CDR3. Germline V gene data show CDR1 as MNHNS and CDR2 as SASEGT. V was pared by 6 bases and J by 0 bases, with 9 bases between. The DNA for the CDR3 is TGTGCCAGCAGGCGACTTGATAGCAATCAGCCCCAGCATTTT. It codes for CASRRLDSNQPQHF.

The chain uses TRBV11-2 and TRBJ2-7, with 7 bases lining up with TRBD1. Trimming cost V 0 bases and J 12 bases; bases outside gene matches: 8. This CDR3 is built from 13 residues. The germline V gene has CDR1 SGHAT and CDR2 FQNNGV. For the CDR3, the DNA is TGTGCCAGCAGCTTAGATCTGACAGGGCGCGGGTACTTC. Protein: CASSLDLTGRGYF. The entire variable domain, with the rest obtained from reference TRBV11-2 and TRBJ2-7, is as follows: EAGVAQSPRYKIIEKRQSVAFWCNPISGHATLYWYQQILGQGPKLLIQFQNNGVVDDSQLPKDRFSAERLKGVDSTLKIQPAKLEDSAVYLCASSLDLTGRGYFGPGTRLTVT.

This sequence joins TRBV4-2 and TRBJ2-7, with D possibly matching TRBD2 (6 bases). Deletions cut 0 bases from V and 3 bases from J, with 15 bases between. The germline V gene has CDR1 LGHNA and CDR2 YNFKEQ. The CDR3 spans 16 residues. CDR3 in amino acids: CASSQDNLEGVYEQYF. The CDR3 coding sequence is TGTGCCAGCAGCCAAGATAACCTGGAGGGAGTCTACGAGCAGTACTTC.

This clone occurred once. This chain connects TRBV7-8 to TRBJ2-1; 8 positions match TRBD1. V was pared by 3 bases and J by 5 bases, with 9 bases of the junction left unmatched. The CDR3 is made up of 16 amino acids. Germline CDR1 reads SGHVS; CDR2 reads FQNEAQ. The DNA of the CDR3 is TGTGCCAGCAGCTTGTTACAGGGGGTACGGAACAATGAGCAGTTCTTC. Protein sequence: CASSLLQGVRNNEQFF.

This clone was picked up a small number of times. The rearrangement uses TRBV30 and TRBJ1-2, with D perhaps TRBD1 (5 bases). The V gene's germline CDR1 is GTSNPN and CDR2 SVGIG (reference sequence). The CDR3 is made up of 11 amino acids. The germline V and J ends were trimmed by 0 bases and 8 bases, with 7 bases remaining between them. CDR3 region: CAWSVRGGYTF. The CDR3 DNA is TGTGCCTGGAGTGTAAGGGGAGGCTACACCTTC.

The chain links TRBV7-9 to TRBJ2-1; 7 nucleotides agree with TRBD2. V was clipped by 2 bases and J by 7 bases; unmatched bases: 8. The CDR3 has 15 amino acids. In germline, CDR1 is SEHNR, CDR2 FQNEAQ (reference sequence). The CDR3 region is CASSLRAGIRNEQFF. In nucleotides, the CDR3 is TGTGCCAGCAGCTTAAGAGCGGGGATAAGGAATGAGCAGTTCTTC.

The sample holds a few counts of this clone. The CDR3 DNA reads as TGTGCCAGCAGCCAGTTGTATAGGGGGACCGGGGAGCTGTTTTTT. Protein product: CASSQLYRGTGELFF. The V and J genes are TRBV4-2 and TRBJ2-2; D is possibly TRBD1 (6 bases). V was clipped by 3 bases and J by 5 bases, with 13 bases between them. Germline lookup yields CDR1 LGHNA and CDR2 YNFKEQ. This CDR3 spans 15 amino acids.

J is TRBJ1-2 and V is TRBV6-5, with TRBD1 matching over 7 bases. The ends lost 6 bases at V and 4 bases at J; junction bases unmatched: 11. This CDR3 spans 15 amino acids. Germline V gives CDR1 MNHEY, CDR2 SVGAGI. The CDR3 DNA reads TGTGCCAGCAGACCCGGGACAGAGCAAATCTATGGCTACACCTTC. Amino acids: CASRPGTEQIYGYTF.

This chain links TRBV6-1 with TRBJ1-2; D call uncertain. Trimming stripped 5 bases from V and 6 bases from J, with 16 bases between. The CDR3 has 14 amino acids. Germline assignment: CDR1 MNHNS and CDR2 SASEGT. The CDR3: CASSRPGRGDGYTF. Here the CDR3 DNA reads TGTGCCAGCAGTCGCCCTGGACGAGGTGATGGCTACACCTTC.

This clone was seen a handful of times. The chain carries TRBV7-9 and TRBJ1-2; D may be TRBD1 (5 bases). The germline V and J ends were trimmed by 4 bases and 5 bases, with 11 bases remaining between them. Germline V gene sequence: CDR1 SEHNR, CDR2 FQNEAQ (reference sequence). The CDR3 sequence is 13 residues long. CDR3 loop: CASSSGTPYGYTF. DNA for the CDR3: TGTGCCAGCAGCTCCGGGACGCCTTATGGCTACACCTTC.

The rearrangement uses TRBV27 and TRBJ1-1, with D possibly TRBD1 on 5 matching bases. CDR3 size: 15 residues. V lost 2 bases, J lost 3 bases, and 13 bases lay in between. Germline CDR1 MNHEY, CDR2 SMNVEV (reference sequence). Written as DNA, the CDR3 is TGTGCCAGCAGTTTAGTGTGGGCGGGGGACACTGAAGCTTTCTTT. Encoded protein: CASSLVWAGDTEAFF.

The chain employs TRBV9 and TRBJ2-3; D perhaps matches TRBD1 (5 bases). CDR3 length: 15 amino acids. Trimming stripped 2 bases from V and 0 bases from J, with 10 bases between. Germline V CDR1 and CDR2: SGDLS, YYNGEE. The CDR3 DNA reads TGTGCCAGCAGCGTCACAGGCTCTAGCACAGATACGCAGTATTTT. Protein sequence: CASSVTGSSTDTQYF.

The V gene is TRBV4-3, the J gene TRBJ1-5; D is possibly TRBD1 (6 bases). Trimming stripped 0 bases from V and 4 bases from J, with 10 bases between. This CDR3 has 15 residues. Germline V gene data show CDR1 as LGHNA and CDR2 as YSLEER. The CDR3 is CASSQDRGTNQPQHF. The CDR3, as DNA: TGCGCCAGCAGCCAAGATAGGGGGACAAATCAGCCCCAGCATTTT.

The V call is TRBV27, the J call TRBJ1-5, with D hard to call. The CDR3 is 13 amino acids. Trimming pared 5 bases from V and 0 bases from J, leaving 5 bases between. Germline loops: CDR1 MNHEY, CDR2 SMNVEV (reference sequence). CDR3 sequence: CASSIISNQPQHF. As DNA, the CDR3 is TGTGCCAGCAGTATAATTAGCAATCAGCCCCAGCATTTT.

V and J are TRBV27 and TRBJ2-2; 8 bases agree with TRBD2. Germline CDR1 is MNHEY and CDR2 is SMNVEV (reference sequence). The V segment lost 6 bases and the J segment 4 bases; nucleotides outside the gene matches: 7. The CDR3 has 15 residues. The CDR3 sequence is CASSSSGSGTGELFF. CDR3 coding DNA: TGTGCCAGCAGCTCGAGCGGGAGCGGCACCGGGGAGCTGTTTTTT.

J is TRBJ2-7 and V is TRBV30, with TRBD1 identical over 9 bases. The J segment lost 4 bases and the V segment lost 4 bases, leaving 8 bases of the junction unmatched. Germline values: CDR1 GTSNPN, CDR2 SVGIG (reference sequence). This CDR3 has 14 residues. The CDR3 is CAWNRDRVRYEQYF. The CDR3 DNA sequence: TGTGCCTGGAACCGGGACAGGGTTAGGTACGAGCAGTACTTC.

This chain links TRBV30 with TRBJ1-1; tentatively, D is TRBD1 (6 bases). Trimming removed 3 bases at V and 8 bases at J, with 16 bases between. This CDR3 is built from 13 residues. Germline CDR1 reads GTSNPN; CDR2 reads SVGIG (reference sequence). The CDR3 DNA reads as TGTGCCTGGAGCAGGGGCCAGGTTCCGGAAGCTTTCTTT. Residues: CAWSRGQVPEAFF.

The chain joins TRBV19 to TRBJ1-1, with TRBD1 as a possible D gene (5 bases). There are 14 residues in the CDR3. V lost 3 bases and J lost 1, with 9 bases in between. The germline V gene has CDR1 LNHDA and CDR2 SQIVND (reference sequence). CDR3 sequence reads: CASSMGVANTEAFF. CDR3 DNA: TGTGCCAGTAGTATGGGGGTAGCGAACACTGAAGCTTTCTTT.